This T cell receptor (beta chain) appears in the sequencing data of a study of cytomegalovirus exposure and HLA in healthy donors (dated by TCRdb to about 2017). For the study in its entirety: An earlier analysis of several hundred of the donors reported over 250 Gb of sequence data and 117 million unique TCR beta sequences obtained from roughly 170 million T cells. Rather than drawing on any new phenotypic data, the later analysis identified candidate immune exposures from TCR beta sequences and the way those sequences occurred across donors. Class I and class II HLA loci were covered by the typing at four-digit resolution. The study aimed to test whether cataloging public T cell receptors could reveal signatures of past pathogen exposure. To study patterns of TCR occurrence, a later analysis re-analyzed previously published TCR beta repertoires from 666 donors and added high-resolution HLA genotyping. To predict cytomegalovirus infection status, the study combined high-throughput TCR immunosequencing, statistical association of individual TCRs with disease status, and machine learning. An early release that covered 500 to 800 HLA-typed donors contained 300 to 350 gigabases of sequencing data and some 87 million unique TCR sequences. The number of typed donors differed by locus: roughly 629-640 for A, B, C, DRB1 and DQB1; 500 to 550 for DQA1; approximately 610 for DPA1; and around 450 for DPB1. The T cell repertoires of roughly 660 subjects were profiled by immunosequencing and related to cytomegalovirus serostatus. Of the roughly 400 genotyped donors, roughly 80% fell in the genetic ancestry cluster associated with self-reported Caucasian donors. Every discovery cohort repertoire had been produced on one sequencing platform. Because of strong linkage in the cohort, 4 to 6 DR-DQ haplotypes were treated as single units for association and clustering. A later genetic analysis used genome-wide SNP genotypes for about 65% of the roughly 700 donors, treating that subset as a discovery cohort. Besides the first cohort of hundreds of subjects, a separate validation cohort made up of over 100 different subjects was used. Donor age, sex, ethnicity and CMV serostatus were collected together with the repertoire data. An earlier analysis of around 640 of the donors used high-throughput TCR beta sequencing to judge whether each TCR beta V gene segment behaved as functional or pseudogenic. Among over 350 genotyped donors of the cohort, an average of approximately 240,000 unique TCR beta nucleotide sequences were sequenced per donor, roughly 20% of them non-productive.

Results and caveats for the whole study, not just this receptor: Some IMGT-functional V segments, including TRBV6-2 and TRBV6-3, could not be told apart with the 87-base-pair reads, so those segments were excluded. The classifier was reported to diagnose cytomegalovirus status with high specificity and sensitivity in both the original cohort and the validation cohort. It was suggested by the authors that the approach could potentially be generalized to other disease states and immunological phenotypes. A further reported finding was that TCR beta sequences accurately predicted the HLA-A and HLA-B alleles for most subjects in the first cohort. Across donors, most TCR sequences were observed very rarely, whereas some public TCRs were present in many individuals. A few of the identified cytomegalovirus-associated TCR beta chains were confirmed in vitro to be specific for cytomegalovirus antigens. CMV serostatus was the only immune exposure information available for the cohort. Most CMV-associated TCR beta chains appeared to be HLA-restricted in a later analysis, and the HLA associations seemed to be driven largely by CMV exposure. Roughly uniform sequencing depth across donors was assumed in presence/absence analyses, although this assumption may not hold. The earlier analysis of 587 of the donors excluded 15 to 20 rarely observed V segments, including chromosome 9 orphons, because counts were too low. A later analysis found that HLA-associated TCR beta chains were more clonally expanded and had lower generation probabilities than equally common non-associated chains. HLA typing was unavailable for some donors at each locus, so association tests used only the typed subset. In a later genetic analysis, a missense DCLRE1C variant was associated with V-gene and J-gene trimming of TCR beta chains, and the association was replicated in an independent cohort. According to a later genetic analysis, donors in an Asian-associated ancestry cluster had fewer N-insertions in productive TCRs than the roughly 700-donor mean. In a later analysis, several top co-occurrence clusters were reported to appear linked to parvovirus B19, influenza, CMV and Epstein-Barr virus. The study gave a list of over 150 TCR beta chains associated with cytomegalovirus. In a later analysis, the rate of TCR association differed among HLA loci, with DRB1 alleles having the most associated TCRs and HLA-C alleles having the fewest. Broadly in line with IMGT annotations, most TCR beta V segments showed up in productive rearrangements about 90% or about 30% of the time in an earlier analysis of 587 of the donors. The sequencing pipeline was judged likely to have produced a cluster of highly shared sequence variants as a technical artifact. When HLA alleles, especially DR and DQ, strongly co-occurred, TCR associations were difficult to assign to individual alleles. In this cohort, only TCR beta chains were sequenced, and detectable features were limited by the absence of alpha or paired-chain data. Specific HLA alleles were associated with 15,000 to 20,000 TCR beta sequences at a false discovery rate of 0.05 in a later analysis. Correlated functional status among segregating V segments might be attributable to linkage disequilibrium, but an unknown experimental factor could not be ruled out.

The library was obtained by the immunoSEQ multiplex PCR assay. For the multiplex PCR, a mixture combining 60 forward primers for TCR Vbeta segments and 13 reverse primers for TCR Jbeta segments was used. The CDR3 region of rearranged TCR beta genes was amplified from genomic DNA with a multiplex PCR assay. Amplified TCR beta libraries were sequenced as 87-base-pair reads on the Illumina HiSeq System. Under the source paper's analysis protocol: In a later analysis, some 80 million unique TCR beta chains were counted across the approximately 670 repertoires, and roughly 11 million of these chains were shared by at least two donors. Raw reads were error-corrected and collapsed into unique sequences with a nearest-neighbor algorithm that merged closely related sequences to remove PCR and sequencing errors. Alignment of CDR3 sequences to IMGT reference sequences was used to assign V, D and J gene segments. For a sequence to be retained, at least a six-nucleotide match to both a V gene segment and a J gene segment was required. Rearrangements were called productive when the CDR3 lacked stop codons and stayed in frame with V and J; all others were non-productive. Following IMGT convention, CDR3 was defined as the stretch from the second conserved V-encoded cysteine to the conserved J-encoded phenylalanine. The earlier analysis of approximately 590 of the donors excluded any sequence lacking an unambiguous match to a single V gene segment. In an earlier analysis of approximately 500 of the donors, a V segment was called functional when productive rearrangements were above 56.7%, and segregating when the standard deviation between donors exceeded 5%. To diagnose cytomegalovirus status from the catalog of TCR beta chain sequences, a statistical classification framework was built. In a later analysis, V and J genes were assigned by comparing TCR nucleotide sequences against IMGT/GENE-DB human TR gene sequences. In a later analysis, CDR3 sequences and most-parsimonious VDJ recombination scenarios were assigned using the TCRdist pipeline. A later analysis defined each TCR beta chain by its CDR3 amino acid sequence plus V-gene family, and excluded reads lacking a unique V-gene family. As a way to deal with suspected cross-contamination and a sequencing artifact, a later analysis dropped hundreds of nucleotide sequences that were highly shared and had low generation probability. For each public chain, a later analysis derived a clonal expansion index from normalized ranks of inferred template counts within each repertoire. In a later analysis, generation probabilities were computed using a VDJ recombination model fitted to out-of-frame rearrangements, and the results were checked against IGoR. Hypergeometric tests were used in a later analysis to score TCR-TCR, TCR-HLA and TCR-CMV co-occurrence, with a repertoire-size bias correction applied to the TCR pairs. To estimate false discovery rates, a later analysis permuted the HLA or CMV assignments 20 times. In a later analysis, co-occurring TCRs were grouped using DBSCAN, with TCRdist sequence similarity added in when clustering inside HLA-allele-positive subsets. For co-occurrence clustering, repertoires with fewer than 30,000 or more than 120,000 public chains were excluded, along with about five repertoires with anomalous nucleotide sharing. TCRdb carries this immuneACCESS record with in-frame sequences only. Its versions omit some clonotypes, under half of them owing to an unresolved V gene in the studies checked, with the rest unexplained. V and J calls and clone size are copied from that table; D and trimming were computed from the DNA. This sample's clone table shows tens of thousands of clones. The top ten hold about 3.8% of the sample.

The cohort consisted of some 670 healthy bone marrow donors. At the time of sampling, every cohort member was nominally healthy, though immune exposures that went unrecorded were likely present. The donor was CMV seropositive and belonged to the group of 250 to 300 seropositive cohort members. A peripheral blood sample was provided by each donor, and peripheral blood mononuclear cells were used for TCR beta sequencing. Genomic DNA extraction from the blood cell samples was performed with the Qiagen DNeasy Blood Extraction Kit. CDR1 and CDR2 are read off the germline V gene as MNHEY and SVGAGI. Clipping removes 6 bases from V and 3 bases from J, with 7 as the unmatched junction base count. Reading from cysteine to phenylalanine, the CDR3 counts 15 amino acids. The kept DNA is CDR3 alone, 45 bases in frame from the first base. Comment on this clone: Its cognate antigen has yet to be identified.

The origin of this receptor is a female donor in good health and CMV-seropositive. In this chain, TRBV6-5 is recombined with TRBJ2-7, with TRBD1 identical over 11 junction bases. The specimen was PBMCs. Read as DNA, the sequence is TGTGCCAGCAGCACTACCGGGACAGGGGGCTACGAGCAGTACTTC. Translated, this gives CASSTTGTGGYEQYF.